This is a list of T cell receptor beta chains from one sample in a study of blood T cell repertoires in COVID-19. The method was immunoSEQ multiplex PCR; TCRdb's version includes in-frame clones alone and lacks a portion of them. The table lists about 72,000 clones, 85% to 95% of them singletons, with around 4.9% in the top ten. Sequencing used peripheral blood. The receptors shown here come from a woman aged 55-75 years with active COVID-19. The conserved cysteine and the conserved F or W are not part of the CDR3 here.

TRBJ2-7 | TRBV6-6 | ASSTGTGRLGEQY
TRBJ2-5 | TRBV11-2 | ASSVLLAPQETQY
TRBJ2-3 | TRBV29-1 | SDGGTDTQY
TRBJ2-7 | TRBV15 | ATSRGLDSTYEQY
TRBJ2-5 | TRBV6-5 | ASSYGGGPSETQY
TRBJ1-2 | TRBV7-9 | ASSLEQGANYGYT
TRBJ1-1 | TRBV30 | AWTRQGVTEAF
TRBJ2-1 | TRBV2 | ASIPGLAVYNEQF
TRBJ2-5 | TRBV15 | ATSRDHPSRGTQY
TRBJ2-7 | TRBV10-3 | ASQGTVDEQY
TRBJ2-1 | TRBV6-1 | ASSELAAYNEQF
TRBJ1-4 | TRBV27 | ASRARGTANEKLF
TRBJ2-7 | TRBV15 | ATSDRGGYEQY
TRBJ2-7 | TRBV23-1 | ASSQGTAGLSSYEQY
TRBJ1-4 | TRBV7-9 | ASSPSTGKLNEKLF
TRBJ1-5 | TRBV2 | ASRYRETNQPQH
TRBJ1-3 | TRBV5-1 | ARAGDRGNTIY
TRBJ1-5 | TRBV19 | ASRSGYNQPQH
TRBJ2-1 | TRBV29-1 | SVEDGGRARNEQF
TRBJ1-4 | TRBV18 | ASSPTGATNEKLF
TRBJ1-6 | TRBV3-1/TRBV3-2 | ASSWRGAFYNSPLH
TRBJ2-1 | TRBV6-1 | ASSEVSGGPYNEQF
TRBJ2-2 | TRBV28 | ASSRLGGAGELF
TRBJ1-1 | TRBV27 | ASSLGTGGTEAF
TRBJ2-1 | TRBV7-9 | ASSPPGTSGRNEQF
TRBJ2-7 | TRBV6-6 | ASSPSPGRGTSGRYSHEQY
TRBJ2-6 | TRBV19 | ASSISYSGANVLT
TRBJ1-2 | TRBV28 | ASSSGEETWGYT
TRBJ1-1 | TRBV5-5 | ASSLVSQGATEAF
TRBJ1-3 | TRBV6-5 | ASGESSGNTIY
TRBJ2-5 | TRBV19 | ATAGRGTSGRRAQY